Listed here are 10 T cell receptor beta chains from one sample, sequenced in a study of cytomegalovirus exposure and HLA in healthy donors. Sequenced by immunoSEQ multiplex PCR; TCRdb stores in-frame clones only, minus some. The repertoire holds 250,000 to 400,000 clones, roughly 86% seen once, with around 0.96% in the top ten. The sample was PBMCs. These receptor sequences come from a man aged 25 to 40 in good health and CMV-seronegative.

The chain recombines TRBV6-4 with TRBJ2-3, with TRBD2 as a possible D gene (6 bases). Per the germline V gene, CDR1 is MRHNA and CDR2 is SNTAGT. This CDR3 has 17 residues. V was shortened by 0 bases and J by 1 base, with 14 bases between the two germline ends. CDR3: CASSDSDGGGGTDTQYF. The CDR3 region has the DNA TGTGCCAGCAGTGACTCTGATGGGGGAGGCGGCACAGATACGCAGTATTTT.

This clone was detected only once. The V and J genes are TRBV6-5 and TRBJ2-1, with 11 bases that match TRBD2. Trimming took 6 bases from V and 5 from J; bases not matched to a gene: 6. Germline loops: CDR1 MNHEY, CDR2 SVGAGI. The CDR3 extends over 15 amino acids. CDR3 nucleotide sequence: TGTGCCAGCAGCACCAATAGCGGGGGGGACAATGAGCAGTTCTTC. Translated: CASSTNSGGDNEQFF.

The rearrangement links TRBV19 to TRBJ1-2; 12 nucleotides agree with TRBD1. This CDR3 is 15 amino acids long. Germline lookup yields CDR1 LNHDA and CDR2 SQIVND (reference sequence). The V gene end was trimmed by 5 bases and the J gene end by 4 bases; junction bases not matched to a gene: 5. The chain's CDR3 is CASSLGTGGGYGYTF. The CDR3 nucleotides read TGTGCCAGTAGTCTTGGGACAGGGGGCGGCTATGGCTACACCTTC.

This clone was observed a few times. The chain has TRBV6-6 and TRBJ2-3; the D is unclear. Trimming left V 8 bases short and J 5 bases short, with 14 bases between. The CDR3 has 13 residues. CDR1 and CDR2 from the germline V gene are MNHNY and SVGAGI (reference sequence). Written as DNA, the CDR3 is TGTGCCAGCGCGACCGGGTATGAAGATACGCAGTATTTT. Translated: CASATGYEDTQYF.

The genes are TRBV5-6 and TRBJ1-3; D remains unclear. This CDR3 contains 15 residues. The V gene lost 0 bases and the J gene lost 0 bases, with 7 bases spanning the gap. Germline values: CDR1 SGHDT, CDR2 YYEEEE. The CDR3 DNA reads as TGTGCCAGCAGCTTGGGCTATCTCTCTGGAAACACCATATATTTT. It is translated as CASSLGYLSGNTIYF.

The rearrangement joins TRBV11-2 to TRBJ1-1; possible D gene TRBD1, 5 bases. With 2 bases removed from V and 8 bases from J, the gap between germline ends came to 12 bases. The CDR3 is 13 amino acids. CDR1 is SGHAT and CDR2 is FQNNGV in the germline V gene. The CDR3 nucleotides read TGTGCCAGCAGCTTATATCAGGGCGTCGAAGCTTTCTTT. Translating it yields CASSLYQGVEAFF.

The chain carries TRBV6-1 and TRBJ2-1; a possible D gene is TRBD2 (6 bases). The germline gives CDR1 MNHNS, CDR2 SASEGT. This CDR3 has 14 amino acids. DNA for the CDR3: TGTGCAGTCGCCGGGGGTTGGTCCTACAATGAGCAGTTCTTC. Protein product: CAVAGGWSYNEQFF.

The chain combines TRBV5-1 with TRBJ2-7, with D possibly matching TRBD1 (6 bases). Germline V gene data show CDR1 as SGHRS and CDR2 as YFSETQ. Trimming removed 4 bases from V and 2 bases from J, with 10 bases in between. The CDR3 spans 13 residues. The CDR3 DNA follows: TGCGCCAGCAGCCACAGGGAGACCTACGAGCAGTACTTC. It codes for CASSHRETYEQYF.

This rearrangement joins TRBV11-2 to TRBJ2-7, with 9 bases aligning to TRBD1. The germline gives CDR1 SGHAT, CDR2 FQNNGV. Germline trimming cut 1 base from V and 0 bases from J; bases unmatched to any gene: 4. The CDR3 length is 16 residues. The CDR3 nucleotides read TGTGCCAGCAGCTTAGGAGGGGGACAGGGCTCCTACGAGCAGTACTTC. Its protein is CASSLGGGQGSYEQYF.

This chain connects TRBV29-1 to TRBJ2-7; no reliable D call. In germline, CDR1 is SQVTM, CDR2 ANQGSEA. The CDR3 is 12 amino acids. The germline V and J ends were trimmed by 4 bases and 2 bases, with 9 bases remaining between them. The CDR3 loop reads CSVGQTPYEQYF. CDR3 coding DNA: TGCAGCGTTGGGCAAACCCCCTACGAGCAGTACTTC.